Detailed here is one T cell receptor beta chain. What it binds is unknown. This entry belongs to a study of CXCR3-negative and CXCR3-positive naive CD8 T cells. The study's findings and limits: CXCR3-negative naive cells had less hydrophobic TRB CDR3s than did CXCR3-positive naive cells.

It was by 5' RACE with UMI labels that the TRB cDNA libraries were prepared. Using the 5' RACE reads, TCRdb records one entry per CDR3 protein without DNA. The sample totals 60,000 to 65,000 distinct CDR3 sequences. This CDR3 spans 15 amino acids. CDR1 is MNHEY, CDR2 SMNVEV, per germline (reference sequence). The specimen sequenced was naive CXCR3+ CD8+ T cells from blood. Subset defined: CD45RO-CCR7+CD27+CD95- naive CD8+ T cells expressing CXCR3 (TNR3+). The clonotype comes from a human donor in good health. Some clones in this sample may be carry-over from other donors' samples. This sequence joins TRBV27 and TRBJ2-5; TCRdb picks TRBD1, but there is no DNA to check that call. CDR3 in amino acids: CASSWEAGPMETQYF.